The 3 T cell receptor beta chains below come from one sample, sequenced in a study of response to subunit inactivated influenza vaccine. Using its own MiXCR run on the RT-PCR reads, TCRdb lists one record per CDR3 protein. This sample has over 750,000 distinct CDR3 sequences, with around 20% found just once. The input for sequencing was PBMCs from blood, taken more than 4 days after vaccination. These receptors were taken from a man aged 50-60 years who received an inactivated influenza vaccine.

V and J are TRBV11-2 and TRBJ2-1; D gene ambiguous. Germline V lookup: CDR1 SGHAT, CDR2 FQNNGV. This CDR3 comprises 17 residues. The ends were cut back, 2 bases at V and 3 bases at J, with 17 bases in the middle. As DNA, the CDR3 is TGTGCCAGCAGCTTACGTCGGCAGGTCCGAATCTACAATGAGCAGTTCTTC. Translation: CASSLRRQVRIYNEQFF.

The table lists this clonotype with many counts. The CDR3 loop reads CSARLGGTDTQYF. The CDR3 nucleotides read TGCAGCGCTCGACTGGGGGGCACAGATACGCAGTATTTT. This sequence joins TRBV20-1 and TRBJ2-3; perhaps D is TRBD1 or TRBD2 (5 bases each). The CDR3 runs to 13 residues. Germline values: CDR1 DFQATT, CDR2 SNEGSKA (reference sequence).

The chain has TRBV25-1 and TRBJ2-7, with TRBD2 as a possible D gene (6 bases). From germline, CDR1 is MGHDK and CDR2 SYGVNS. The CDR3 sequence is 14 residues long. V lost 4 bases and J 7 bases, leaving 17 bases between the germline ends. The CDR3 sequence: CASSATNGGSEQYF. DNA for the CDR3: TGTGCCAGCAGTGCGACCAACGGGGGATCTGAGCAGTACTTC.